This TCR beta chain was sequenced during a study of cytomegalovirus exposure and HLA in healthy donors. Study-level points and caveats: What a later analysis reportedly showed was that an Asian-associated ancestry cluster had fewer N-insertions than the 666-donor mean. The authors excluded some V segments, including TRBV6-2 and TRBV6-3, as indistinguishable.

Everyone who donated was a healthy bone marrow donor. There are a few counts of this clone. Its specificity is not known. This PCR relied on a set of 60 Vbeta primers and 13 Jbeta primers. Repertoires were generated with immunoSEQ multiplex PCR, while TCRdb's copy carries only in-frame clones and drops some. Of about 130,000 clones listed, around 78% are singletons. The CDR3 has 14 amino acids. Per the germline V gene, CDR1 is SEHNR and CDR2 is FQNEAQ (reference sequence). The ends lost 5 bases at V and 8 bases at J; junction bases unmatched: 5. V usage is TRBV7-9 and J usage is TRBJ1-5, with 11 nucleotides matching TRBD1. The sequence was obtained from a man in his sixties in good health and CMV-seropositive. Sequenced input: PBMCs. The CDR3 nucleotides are TGTGCCAGCAGCAAGGGGACAGGGGGAGAGCCCCAGCATTTT. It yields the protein CASSKGTGGEPQHF.